These 24 T cell receptor beta chains came from one sample sequenced in a study of cytomegalovirus exposure and HLA in healthy donors. Primers: 60 Vbeta forward and 13 Jbeta reverse. Using immunoSEQ multiplex PCR, the repertoire was profiled, and TCRdb retains in-frame clones only, with some absent. The table includes fewer than 350,000 clones, roughly 89% detected once. Material: PBMCs. The receptors here all came from a woman aged 18-30 years in good health and CMV-seronegative.

The rearrangement joins TRBV7-2 to TRBJ1-2; tentative D call: TRBD1 (6 bases). The V gene's germline CDR1 is SGHTA and CDR2 FQGNSA. Trimming shortened V by 0 bases and J by 4 bases, and 9 bases separated the two germline ends. This CDR3 has 14 residues. As DNA, the CDR3 is TGTGCCAGCAGCTTAGCTCAGGGGAGCTATGGCTACACCTTC. Its translation: CASSLAQGSYGYTF.

This clone was recorded once. The chain carries TRBV25-1 and TRBJ2-1; 7 bases fit TRBD2. The CDR3 has 14 amino acids. CDR1 is MGHDK and CDR2 is SYGVNS in the germline V gene. V lost 5 bases and J lost 5; bases outside the gene matches: 6. CDR3 coding DNA: TGTGCCAGCAGTAAACCGGGGGGAGACAATGAGCAGTTCTTC. It codes for CASSKPGGDNEQFF.

Details on this clone: The sample holds other DNA sequences that translate to the same CDR3. The rearrangement uses TRBV7-7 and TRBJ1-3; the D gene is possibly TRBD1 (6 bases). Per the germline V gene, CDR1 is SSHAT and CDR2 is FNYEAQ (reference sequence). V gave up 2 bases and J gave up 2 bases, with 10 bases separating them. This CDR3 has 15 residues. The CDR3 DNA sequence: TGTGCCAGCAGCTTATCTGCAGGGGCTGGAAACACCATATATTTT. This encodes CASSLSAGAGNTIYF.

This rearrangement joins TRBV19 to TRBJ1-5; D unclear. The CDR3 contains 17 residues. V was shortened by 0 bases and J by 7 bases, with 19 bases between the two germline ends. Germline CDR1 is LNHDA and CDR2 is SQIVND (reference sequence). Here the CDR3 reads CASSIEKWSGNDQPQHF. For the CDR3, the DNA is TGTGCCAGTAGTATAGAGAAGTGGTCGGGGAACGACCAGCCCCAGCATTTT. Variable domain in full (rest from reference TRBV19 and TRBJ1-5): DGGITQSPKYLFRKEGQNVTLSCEQNLNHDAMYWYRQDPGQGLRLIYYSQIVNDFQKGDIAEGYSVSREKKESFPLTVTSAQKNPTAFYLCASSIEKWSGNDQPQHFGDGTRLSIL.

The chain has TRBV29-1 and TRBJ1-1, with 9 bases fitting TRBD1. The germline gives CDR1 SQVTM, CDR2 ANQGSEA. CDR3 length: 13 amino acids. V was clipped by 5 bases and J by 5 bases; unmatched bases: 6. The CDR3 sequence: CSVTDRGGTEAFF. CDR3 in DNA: TGCAGCGTTACGGACAGGGGTGGAACTGAAGCTTTCTTT.

The rearrangement joins TRBV5-8 to TRBJ2-7, with 8 bases fitting TRBD1. After removal of 5 bases from V and 3 bases from J, the junction contained 7 bases not matched to a gene. The CDR3 spans 14 residues. Per the germline V gene, CDR1 is SGHTS and CDR2 is YDEGEE. The CDR3 sequence: CASRQTGGGYEQYF. The CDR3 DNA follows: TGTGCCAGCAGACAAACAGGGGGTGGCTACGAGCAGTACTTC.

This clone was found a few times. This rearrangement joins TRBV23-1 to TRBJ1-1, with TRBD1 matching 7 bases. TRBV23-1 is marked as an open reading frame, function uncertain. Trimming removed 3 bases from V and 4 bases from J; junction bases left unmatched: 8. CDR3 length: 15 residues. Written as DNA, the CDR3 is TGCGCCAGCAGTCACTCCCGACAGGGTTGCACTGAAGCTTTCTTT. This sequence encodes CASSHSRQGCTEAFF.

This clone was recorded a few times. The CDR3 DNA reads as TGTGCCAGCAGCGTACTCCTCCGGGACTCCGGGCAGTTCTTC. This codes for CASSVLLRDSGQFF. The chain links TRBV9 to TRBJ2-1, with D possibly TRBD2 on 6 matching bases. Trimming pared 1 base from V and 12 bases from J, leaving 17 bases between. Germline V CDR1 and CDR2: SGDLS, YYNGEE. CDR3 length: 14 amino acids.

The V and J genes are TRBV7-9 and TRBJ2-6; 9 bases line up with TRBD1. The V gene's germline CDR1 is SEHNR and CDR2 FQNEAQ (reference sequence). Trimming cost V 4 bases and J 0 bases; bases outside gene matches: 10. The CDR3 loop spans 19 amino acids. The CDR3 is CASSSSPGQGPSGANVLTF. The DNA for the CDR3 is TGTGCCAGCAGCTCGTCCCCGGGACAGGGCCCCTCTGGGGCCAACGTCCTGACTTTC.

The V gene is TRBV4-1, the J gene TRBJ2-7, with D possibly TRBD2 on 5 matching bases. The V end lost 4 bases, the J end lost 6 bases, and 13 bases lay between the germline ends. Germline V gene sequence: CDR1 MGHRA, CDR2 YSYEKL. The CDR3 sequence is 13 residues long. CDR3 in amino acids: CASSLVPGGEQYF. The CDR3, as DNA: TGCGCCAGCAGCCTAGTCCCAGGAGGCGAGCAGTACTTC.

The gene calls are TRBV19 and TRBJ2-2, with D possibly matching TRBD1 (5 bases). Germline V lookup: CDR1 LNHDA, CDR2 SQIVND (reference sequence). V was pared by 4 bases and J by 4 bases, with 16 bases between. CDR3 length equals 16 residues. In DNA, the CDR3 is TGTGCCAGTAGTAAAGACAGTATCGTTGGCACCGGGGAGCTGTTTTTT. Encoded protein: CASSKDSIVGTGELFF.

The V gene is TRBV6-6, the J gene TRBJ1-2, with 7 bases identical to TRBD1. The J segment lost 8 bases and the V segment lost 4 bases, leaving 16 bases of the junction unmatched. CDR3 length: 16 amino acids. The germline gives CDR1 MNHNY, CDR2 SVGAGI (reference sequence). CDR3 sequence: CASSFGSGTANGGYTF. The CDR3 DNA follows: TGTGCCAGCAGTTTCGGATCCGGGACAGCCAACGGGGGCTACACCTTC.

The chain links TRBV6-1 to TRBJ2-2; possibly TRBD2 for D (6 bases). CDR3 length: 18 residues. The germline V gene encodes CDR1 MNHNS and CDR2 SASEGT. The V gene lost 4 bases and the J gene lost 1 base, with 19 bases spanning the gap. The CDR3 DNA reads as TGTGCCAGCAGTGTGGTTGCCCTGGGAGCGGGGAACACCGGGGAGCTGTTTTTT. Translation: CASSVVALGAGNTGELFF.

The J gene is TRBJ2-7, the V gene TRBV9; TRBD2 might be the D (6 bases). CDR3 length equals 14 residues. Germline CDR1 and CDR2: SGDLS and YYNGEE. The germline V and J ends were trimmed by 3 bases and 0 bases, with 10 bases remaining between them. Written as DNA, the CDR3 is TGTGCCAGCAGCGGCGGGGTATCCTCCTACGAGCAGTACTTC. It codes for CASSGGVSSYEQYF.

The genes are TRBV6-5 and TRBJ2-7; 7 nucleotides match TRBD1. The CDR3 contains 15 residues. The germline V gene has CDR1 MNHEY and CDR2 SVGAGI. V lost 5 bases to trimming and J lost 2 bases; unmatched junction nucleotides: 9. CDR3 in amino acids: CASSRETGSTYEQYF. The CDR3 DNA reads TGTGCCAGCAGTAGAGAGACAGGGAGTACCTACGAGCAGTACTTC.

Concerning this clone: The junction shows a germline mismatch at one end, possibly a read error. The genes are TRBV6-1 and TRBJ2-7, with TRBD2 as a possible D gene (6 bases). Germline loops: CDR1 MNHNS, CDR2 SASEGT. The CDR3 has 13 amino acids. DNA for the CDR3: TGTGCCAGCAGTGGGGTTGGGCGGGGCGAGCAGCACTTC. Translated: CASSGVGRGEQHF.

The rearrangement links TRBV5-1 to TRBJ1-1; TRBD1 aligns across 7 bases. Germline V gene lookup returns CDR1 SGHRS and CDR2 YFSETQ. Unmatched junction bases numbered 4, after V lost 0 bases and J lost 2 bases. The CDR3 is 15 amino acids. This CDR3 is CASSLGGTANTEAFF. The CDR3 DNA reads TGCGCCAGCAGCTTGGGGGGGACAGCTAACACTGAAGCTTTCTTT.

V and J are TRBV2 and TRBJ2-7, with TRBD2 identical over 7 bases. Germline CDR1 and CDR2: SNHLY and FYNNEI. With 6 bases clipped from V and 1 base from J, the junction kept 3 bases outside the gene matches. The CDR3 has 13 amino acids. Written as DNA, the CDR3 is TGTGCCAGCAGCCCACTAGCGTCCTACGAGCAGTACTTC. Protein: CASSPLASYEQYF. The full variable domain, in which reference TRBV2 and TRBJ2-7 provide the parts outside the CDR3, is EPEVTQTPSHQVTQMGQEVILRCVPISNHLYFYWYRQILGQKVEFLVSFYNNEISEKSEIFDDQFSVERPDGSNFTLKIRSTKLEDSAMYFCASSPLASYEQYFGPGTRLTVT.

This clone was observed a handful of times. V gene TRBV5-1 combines with J gene TRBJ2-5; 12 bases match TRBD2. Near its end, the DNA agrees better with TRBJ2-7, so the J call may be wrong. The CDR3 consists of 18 residues. Germline V CDR1 and CDR2: SGHRS, YFSETQ. The DNA for the CDR3 is TGCGCCAGCAGCTTGTTGGCTAGCGGGGGGGCTATTTCCTACGAGCAGTACTTC. This sequence encodes CASSLLASGGAISYEQYF.

V gene TRBV9 combines with J gene TRBJ2-5, with TRBD2 identical over 8 bases. V was clipped by 0 bases and J by 5 bases; unmatched bases: 9. This CDR3 has 16 residues. Germline V gene sequence: CDR1 SGDLS, CDR2 YYNGEE. CDR3 coding DNA: TGTGCCAGCAGCGTAGATATCGGGGGGGCCGGCGAGACCCAGTACTTC. Amino acids: CASSVDIGGAGETQYF.

The gene calls are TRBV7-2 and TRBJ2-3; 8 nucleotides match TRBD2. Trimming took 7 bases from V and 6 from J; bases not matched to a gene: 21. Germline lookup yields CDR1 SGHTA and CDR2 FQGNSA. This CDR3 has 18 residues. The DNA of the CDR3 is TGTGCCAGCACCTTGGCGGTCTTGACGGGGGGGGATGAGGATACGCAGTATTTT. This sequence encodes CASTLAVLTGGDEDTQYF.

This chain links TRBV4-1 with TRBJ1-2; 7 positions agree with TRBD1. J gave up 2 bases and V 0 bases, and 6 bases lay outside the gene matches. The CDR3 extends over 16 amino acids. In germline, CDR1 is MGHRA, CDR2 YSYEKL. The CDR3 sequence is CASSQEKTTGNYGYTF. The CDR3 DNA follows: TGCGCCAGCAGCCAAGAGAAGACGACAGGGAACTATGGCTACACCTTC.

This clone turned up a few times. The genes are TRBV4-2 and TRBJ2-2; D is perhaps TRBD2 (6 bases). CDR1 LGHNA and CDR2 YNFKEQ come from the germline V gene. Trimming shortened V by 6 bases and J by 5 bases, and 16 bases separated the two germline ends. CDR3 size: 15 residues. CDR3 sequence (DNA): TGTGCCAGCAGGCCCTTTGAACGGGGGACCGGGGAGCTGTTTTTT. This gives the protein CASRPFERGTGELFF.

This clone occurred a few times. This chain uses TRBV2 with TRBJ2-3; 8 bases line up with TRBD2. This CDR3 has 16 residues. Per germline, CDR1 SNHLY and CDR2 FYNNEI. V was clipped by 4 bases and J by 4 bases; unmatched bases: 10. CDR3 loop: CASSVRSGGLADTQYF. DNA for the CDR3: TGTGCCAGCAGTGTTAGGTCGGGGGGGCTGGCAGATACGCAGTATTTT.